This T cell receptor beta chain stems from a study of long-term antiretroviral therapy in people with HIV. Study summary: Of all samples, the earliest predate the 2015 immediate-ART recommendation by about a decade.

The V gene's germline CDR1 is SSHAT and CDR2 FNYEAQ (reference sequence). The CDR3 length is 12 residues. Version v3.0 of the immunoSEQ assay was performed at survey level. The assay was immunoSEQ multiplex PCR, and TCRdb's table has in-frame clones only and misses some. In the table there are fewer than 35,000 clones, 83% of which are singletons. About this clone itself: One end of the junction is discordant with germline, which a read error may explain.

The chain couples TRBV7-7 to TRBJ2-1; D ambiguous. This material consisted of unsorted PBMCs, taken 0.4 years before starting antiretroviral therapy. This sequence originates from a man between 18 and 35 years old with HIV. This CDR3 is CASSSSGNEQFF. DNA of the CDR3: TGTGCTAGCAGCTCGTCGGGCAATGAGCAGTTCTTC.